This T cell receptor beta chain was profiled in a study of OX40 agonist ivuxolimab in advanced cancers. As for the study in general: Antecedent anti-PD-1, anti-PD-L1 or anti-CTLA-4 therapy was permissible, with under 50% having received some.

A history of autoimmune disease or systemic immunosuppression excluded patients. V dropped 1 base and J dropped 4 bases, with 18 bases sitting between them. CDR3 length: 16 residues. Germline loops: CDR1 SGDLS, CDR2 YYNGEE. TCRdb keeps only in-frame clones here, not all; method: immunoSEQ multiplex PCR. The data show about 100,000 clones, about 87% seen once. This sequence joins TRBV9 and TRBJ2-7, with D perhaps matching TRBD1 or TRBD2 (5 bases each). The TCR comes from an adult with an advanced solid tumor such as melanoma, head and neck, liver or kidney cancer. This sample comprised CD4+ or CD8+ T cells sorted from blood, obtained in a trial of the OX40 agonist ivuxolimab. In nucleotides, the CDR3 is TGTGCCAGCAGCGTAACCTCCGGGACGGCGCTTTACGAGCAGTACTTC. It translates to CASSVTSGTALYEQYF.